A single sample gave rise to the 11 T cell receptor beta chains below, sequenced in a study of blood T cells in healthy people across ages. A second PCR, run for roughly 7 to 12 cycles, used a sample-barcoded 5' primer plus a J-beta primer mix. MiXCR, applied by TCRdb to the 5' RACE reads, yields one record per CDR3 protein. The repertoire has 550,000 to 600,000 distinct CDR3 sequences, about 45% of them found once; the top ten carry 20% to 25%. Sequenced: blood. Receptor source: a man at least 80 years old in good health.

The table lists this clonotype with a few counts. This could be a read error, since a much larger clone is one nucleotide away. The chain links TRBV6-5 to TRBJ2-3, with a tentative D call TRBD2 (5 bases). This CDR3 spans 14 amino acids. V shed 6 bases and J shed 3 bases, with 13 bases lying between them. CDR1 is MNHEY and CDR2 is SVGAGI in the germline V gene. DNA of the CDR3: TGTGCCAGCAGGGGCGGGTGGGAAACAGATACGCAGTATTTT. This encodes CASRGGWETDTQYF.

The genes are TRBV20-1 and TRBJ2-7, with D unclear. V shed 3 bases and J shed 1 base, with 7 bases lying between them. Germline-derived CDR1 and CDR2 are DFQATT and SNEGSKA (reference sequence). This CDR3 is built from 12 residues. The CDR3 coding sequence is TGCAGTGCTAGGTACAAATCCTACGAGCAGTACTTC. As protein: CSARYKSYEQYF.

The V and J genes are TRBV24-1 and TRBJ2-1, with D maybe TRBD1 (6 bases). The CDR3 contains 14 residues. Deletions cut 7 bases from V and 3 bases from J, with 12 bases between. Germline-derived CDR1 and CDR2 are KGHDR and SFDVKD. The CDR3 loop is CATSQQGGYNEQFF. The DNA for the CDR3 is TGTGCCACCAGCCAACAGGGTGGCTACAATGAGCAGTTCTTC.

The CDR3 DNA is TGTGCCAGCAGCACCACAGGGGTTTCACCCCTCCACTTT. It specifies CASSTTGVSPLHF. This chain uses TRBV9 with TRBJ1-6, with 7 nucleotides matching TRBD1. This CDR3 is 13 amino acids long. Germline V gives CDR1 SGDLS, CDR2 YYNGEE. The V segment lost 4 bases and the J segment 9 bases; nucleotides outside the gene matches: 4.

This clonotype has only a few counts. The CDR3 nucleotides are TGCGCCAGCAGCCAAGAAAGGTATTCACCCCTCCACTTT. Its protein product is CASSQERYSPLHF. The rearrangement joins TRBV4-3 to TRBJ1-6; D is undetermined. The germline V and J ends were trimmed by 0 bases and 8 bases, with 5 bases remaining between them. The germline CDR1 and CDR2 sequences are LGHNA and YSLEER. The CDR3 consists of 13 residues.

This clonotype came up a few times. The chain has TRBV5-1 and TRBJ2-5; no definite D call. This CDR3 is 14 amino acids long. V lost 4 bases and J 1 base, leaving 11 bases between the germline ends. The V gene's germline CDR1 is SGHRS and CDR2 YFSETQ. The CDR3 spells CASSPTVSQETQYF. CDR3 in DNA: TGCGCCAGCAGCCCGACCGTTTCCCAAGAGACCCAGTACTTC.

V is TRBV20-1 and J is TRBJ2-6; weak D call: TRBD2 (5 bases). The CDR3 has 15 residues. In germline, CDR1 is DFQATT, CDR2 SNEGSKA (reference sequence). Trimming left V 3 bases short and J 4 bases short, with 13 bases between. CDR3 coding DNA: TGCAGTGCTAGCAGAACGGGGTCCGGGGCCAACGTCCTGACTTTC. It yields the protein CSASRTGSGANVLTF.

This chain connects TRBV5-1 to TRBJ2-7; D tentatively reads TRBD1 or TRBD2 (6 bases each). Germline V gene sequence: CDR1 SGHRS, CDR2 YFSETQ. The CDR3 consists of 14 residues. The V gene lost 0 bases and the J gene lost 5 bases, with 12 bases spanning the gap. CDR3 region: CASSLEGGVDEQYF. As DNA, the CDR3 is TGCGCCAGCAGCTTGGAGGGGGGCGTCGACGAGCAGTACTTC.

The V and J genes are TRBV18 and TRBJ2-5; no firm D call. The CDR3 has 14 amino acids. Germline-derived CDR1 and CDR2 are KGHSH and LQKENI. With 3 bases removed from V and 11 bases from J, the gap between germline ends came to 19 bases. This CDR3 is CASSPAEYLNEQYF. The CDR3, as DNA: TGTGCCAGCTCACCGGCAGAGTATCTCAATGAGCAGTACTTC.

The gene calls are TRBV7-2 and TRBJ2-1, with 12 nucleotides matching TRBD2. V lost 5 bases to trimming and J lost 6 bases; unmatched junction nucleotides: 8. This CDR3 contains 16 residues. Looked up from germline, CDR1 is SGHTA and CDR2 is FQGNSA. The CDR3 nucleotides are TGTGCCAGCAGCCCCGACCGGACTAGCGGGGCCAATGAGCAGTTCTTC. Its translation: CASSPDRTSGANEQFF.

This sequence joins TRBV10-3 and TRBJ1-6; TRBD1 matches 7 bases. Germline V CDR1 and CDR2: ENHRY, SYGVKD. Losses at the gene ends were 7 bases for V and 7 bases for J; bases not matched to a gene: 7. The CDR3 has 14 residues. CDR3 nucleotides: TGTGCCATCAAGAGGACAGGCGAAAATTCACCCCTCCACTTT. Protein product: CAIKRTGENSPLHF.